Shown below are 25 T cell receptor beta chains from a single sample sequenced in a study of T cells in lung cancer brain metastases. Assay: immunoSEQ multiplex PCR; the TCRdb copy retains only in-frame clones and omits some. In the table there are some 3,000 clones, approximately 91% of which are singletons. Sequencing was done on a sample of tumor tissue from the primary lung tumor. The receptors originated from a woman aged 45-59 years with non-small cell lung cancer.

This sequence joins TRBV18 and TRBJ2-7; D gene uncertain. CDR1 and CDR2 from the germline V gene are KGHSH and LQKENI. The CDR3 sequence is 14 residues long. V was clipped by 2 bases and J by 0 bases, with 8 bases between them. CDR3 coding DNA: TGTGCCAGCTCACCATCGGATGGCTCCTACGAGCAGTACTTC. Protein product: CASSPSDGSYEQYF.

This chain joins TRBV11-2 and TRBJ1-5, with D unclear. V was trimmed by 1 base and J by 8 bases, leaving 9 bases between them. The CDR3 runs 13 residues. CDR1 and CDR2 (germline): SGHAT, FQNNGV. DNA of the CDR3: TGTGCCAGCAGCTTAGGAGCCTATGAGCCCCAGCATTTT. Translating gives CASSLGAYEPQHF.

The chain uses TRBV7-9 and TRBJ2-2, with 7 bases lining up with TRBD1. The CDR3 extends over 14 amino acids. Germline lookup yields CDR1 SEHNR and CDR2 FQNEAQ (reference sequence). With V trimmed by 5 bases and J by 1 base, 1 base remained unmatched. The CDR3 reads CASSRTGNTGELFF. The CDR3 DNA reads as TGTGCCAGCAGCCGGACAGGGAACACCGGGGAGCTGTTTTTT.

In nucleotides, the CDR3 is TGTGCCAGCAGCGGCGGGGGGACAACTAATGAAAAACTGTTTTTT. This encodes CASSGGGTTNEKLFF. The V call is TRBV7-9, the J call TRBJ1-4, with D possibly matching TRBD1 (5 bases). The germline V gene encodes CDR1 SEHNR and CDR2 FQNEAQ (reference sequence). V shed 5 bases and J shed 0 bases, with 10 bases lying between them. The CDR3 is made up of 15 amino acids.

The chain joins TRBV7-9 to TRBJ1-1; TRBD1 aligns across 7 bases. The CDR3 has 17 residues. The V and J ends lost 5 bases and 0 bases, in that order; junction bases with no gene match: 12. The germline V gene encodes CDR1 SEHNR and CDR2 FQNEAQ (reference sequence). The CDR3 here is CASSAKTGLVMNTEAFF. The CDR3 nucleotides are TGTGCCAGCAGCGCAAAGACAGGGCTCGTCATGAACACTGAAGCTTTCTTT.

The chain uses TRBV7-8 and TRBJ2-3; possible D gene TRBD1, 6 bases. The CDR3 consists of 16 residues. The germline V gene encodes CDR1 SGHVS and CDR2 FQNEAQ. V lost 2 bases and J 0 bases, leaving 12 bases between the germline ends. Written as DNA, the CDR3 is TGTGCCAGCAGCTTAAGGGACACTACTAGCACAGATACGCAGTATTTT. The encoded protein is CASSLRDTTSTDTQYF.

This sequence joins TRBV5-5 and TRBJ2-2; 13 positions agree with TRBD2. CDR1 SGHKS and CDR2 YYEKEE come from the germline V gene (reference sequence). CDR3 length: 16 amino acids. Trimming at V came to 3 bases and at J to 4 bases, leaving 3 bases not matched to a gene. The CDR3 reads CASSWGTSGTTGELFF. CDR3 coding DNA: TGTGCCAGCAGCTGGGGGACTAGCGGGACCACCGGGGAGCTGTTTTTT.

This clone has only a few counts. The chain is built from TRBV11-3 and TRBJ1-1, with D unclear. The germline V gene has CDR1 SGHNT and CDR2 YENEEA. The CDR3 totals 14 residues. V dropped 1 base and J dropped 1 base, with 7 bases sitting between them. The chain's CDR3 is CASSLAGQNTEAFF. The CDR3, as DNA: TGTGCCAGCAGCTTAGCCGGCCAGAACACTGAAGCTTTCTTT.

J is TRBJ2-7 and V is TRBV4-3; D might be TRBD2 (6 bases). This CDR3 is built from 15 residues. Germline V CDR1 and CDR2: LGHNA, YSLEER. V was clipped by 0 bases and J by 4 bases, with 13 bases between them. The DNA of the CDR3 is TGCGCCAGCAGCCAAGACGGCGCGGGGAGGTACGAGCAGTACTTC. This gives the protein CASSQDGAGRYEQYF.

The chain couples TRBV7-9 to TRBJ1-1; TRBD1 might be the D (6 bases). With 1 base removed from V and 4 bases from J, the gap between germline ends came to 13 bases. Germline V gene sequence: CDR1 SEHNR, CDR2 FQNEAQ (reference sequence). This CDR3 comprises 15 residues. The CDR3 is CASSLEIGGPTEAFF. The CDR3 DNA reads as TGTGCCAGCAGCTTAGAAATAGGGGGGCCCACTGAAGCTTTCTTT. Combining the CDR3 with reference TRBV7-9 and TRBJ1-1 gives the whole variable domain DTGVSQNPRHKITKRGQNVTFRCDPISEHNRLYWYRQTLGQGPEFLTYFQNEAQLEKSRLLSDRFSAERPKGSFSTLEIQRTEQGDSAMYLCASSLEIGGPTEAFFGQGTRLTVV.

The chain uses TRBV19 and TRBJ2-6; D is undetermined. CDR1 is LNHDA and CDR2 is SQIVND in the germline V gene (reference sequence). Trimming stripped 3 bases from V and 2 bases from J, with 8 bases between. The CDR3 is made up of 15 amino acids. The CDR3 here is CASSIGSAGANVLTF. CDR3 coding DNA: TGTGCCAGTAGTATTGGGTCAGCTGGGGCCAACGTCCTGACTTTC.

CDR3 region: CASSQDLTIYGYTF. CDR3 DNA sequence: TGCGCCAGCAGCCAAGATCTAACGATCTATGGCTACACCTTC. This chain joins TRBV4-3 and TRBJ1-2; D unresolved. V was pared by 0 bases and J by 4 bases, with 9 bases between. Germline CDR1 and CDR2: LGHNA and YSLEER. The CDR3 consists of 14 residues.

The sample holds a few counts of this clone. The chain combines TRBV18 with TRBJ2-3; possible D gene TRBD2, 6 bases. The CDR3 has 17 amino acids. V dropped 0 bases and J dropped 0 bases, with 13 bases sitting between them. Germline CDR1 reads KGHSH; CDR2 reads LQKENI. CDR3 sequence reads: CASSPPSGDGSTDTQYF. Written as DNA, the CDR3 is TGTGCCAGCTCACCACCGTCGGGGGATGGGAGCACAGATACGCAGTATTTT.

The chain joins TRBV18 to TRBJ1-2, with unresolved D. Germline V gene lookup returns CDR1 KGHSH and CDR2 LQKENI. The CDR3 is 15 amino acids. V was shortened by 2 bases and J by 7 bases, with 17 bases between the two germline ends. CDR3 sequence: CASSPMEGIESGYTF. The CDR3 region has the DNA TGTGCCAGCTCACCAATGGAGGGAATTGAAAGTGGCTACACCTTC.

CDR3 sequence reads: CASSEGGGDQPQHF. CDR3 in DNA: TGTGCCAGCAGTGAAGGAGGTGGGGATCAGCCCCAGCATTTT. The gene calls are TRBV25-1 and TRBJ1-5; D remains ambiguous. Per germline, CDR1 MGHDK and CDR2 SYGVNS. V was trimmed by 2 bases and J by 5 bases, leaving 10 bases between them. CDR3 length equals 14 residues.

This clone appeared once. The chain joins TRBV20-1 to TRBJ1-2; a possible D gene is TRBD1 (5 bases). The CDR3 runs to 11 residues. The germline V gene encodes CDR1 DFQATT and CDR2 SNEGSKA (reference sequence). The CDR3 DNA sequence: TGCTTAGCGCAGGGAAGCTATGGCTACACCTTC. Its protein product is CLAQGSYGYTF.

The chain is built from TRBV11-2 and TRBJ1-4; D is possibly TRBD1 (5 bases). V was shortened by 5 bases and J by 11 bases, with 12 bases between the two germline ends. The CDR3 runs 12 residues. Germline V CDR1 and CDR2: SGHAT, FQNNGV. CDR3 sequence: CASSPDTSKLFF. The CDR3 DNA is TGTGCCAGCAGCCCGGACACGTCCAAACTGTTTTTT. The full variable domain, with the rest looked up from reference TRBV11-2 and TRBJ1-4, is EAGVAQSPRYKIIEKRQSVAFWCNPISGHATLYWYQQILGQGPKLLIQFQNNGVVDDSQLPKDRFSAERLKGVDSTLKIQPAKLEDSAVYLCASSPDTSKLFFGSGTQLSVL.

As regards this clone: The sample holds other DNA sequences that translate to the same CDR3. The rearrangement links TRBV18 to TRBJ1-1; D is perhaps TRBD1 (5 bases). This CDR3 region has 13 residues. V lost 3 bases and J lost 1, with 6 bases in between. CDR1 and CDR2 (germline): KGHSH, LQKENI. The CDR3 bases are TGTGCCAGCTCACCGGGGGGGAACACTGAAGCTTTCTTT. It specifies CASSPGGNTEAFF.

The J gene is TRBJ2-1, the V gene TRBV9; TRBD1 matches 7 bases. V trimming: 5 bases; J trimming: 8 bases; junction bases outside the gene matches: 1. Germline V lookup: CDR1 SGDLS, CDR2 YYNGEE. The CDR3 length is 11 residues. CDR3 bases: TGTGCCAGCAGAAGGGGGCATGAGCAGTTCTTC. This gives the protein CASRRGHEQFF.

The rearrangement links TRBV6-5 to TRBJ1-1; the match to TRBD1 covers 7 bases. Germline V gene data show CDR1 as MNHEY and CDR2 as SVGAGI. The CDR3 extends over 11 amino acids. The V gene end was trimmed by 8 bases and the J gene end by 6 bases; junction bases not matched to a gene: 3. CDR3 protein: CASEGGAEAFF. In DNA form, the CDR3 reads TGTGCCAGCGAAGGGGGCGCTGAAGCTTTCTTT.

The rearrangement links TRBV7-2 to TRBJ2-7; D gene unclear. The V and J ends lost 0 bases and 2 bases respectively, with 14 bases between them. This CDR3 is 16 amino acids long. From germline, CDR1 is SGHTA and CDR2 FQGNSA. The CDR3, as DNA: TGTGCCAGCAGCTTAGCGCATCGGACGAGAGCCTACGAGCAGTACTTC. Protein: CASSLAHRTRAYEQYF.

The chain combines TRBV7-2 with TRBJ2-1; maybe TRBD2 (6 bases). Trimming took 5 bases from V and 0 from J, leaving 11 bases between them. Germline V gene data show CDR1 as SGHTA and CDR2 as FQGNSA. This CDR3 is 15 amino acids long. The CDR3 protein is CASSRTMSSYNEQFF. CDR3 sequence (DNA): TGTGCCAGCAGCAGGACTATGAGCTCCTACAATGAGCAGTTCTTC.

The V gene is TRBV18, the J gene TRBJ2-7; 7 bases align to TRBD1. The length of the CDR3 is 14 residues. The junction had 6 bases not matched to a gene; V was cut back by 3 bases and J by 4 bases. CDR1 is KGHSH and CDR2 is LQKENI in the germline V gene. CDR3 sequence reads: CASSPPGQPYEQYF. The CDR3 DNA is TGTGCCAGCTCACCGCCGGGACAGCCTTACGAGCAGTACTTC. The whole variable domain, filled in from reference TRBV18 and TRBJ2-7, reads NAGVMQNPRHLVRRRGQEARLRCSPMKGHSHVYWYRQLPEEGLKFMVYLQKENIIDESGMPKERFSAEFPKEGPSILRIQQVVRGDSAAYFCASSPPGQPYEQYFGPGTRLTVT.

The chain couples TRBV6-4 to TRBJ1-1; weak D call: TRBD1 (6 bases). Trimming removed 7 bases from V and 1 base from J, with 13 bases in between. This CDR3 spans 14 amino acids. From germline, CDR1 is MRHNA and CDR2 SNTAGT. CDR3 loop: CASISQGKNTEAFF. As DNA, the CDR3 is TGTGCCAGCATCTCCCAGGGGAAGAACACTGAAGCTTTCTTT.

This chain links TRBV6-6 with TRBJ2-3, with 11 bases matching TRBD1. V was clipped by 6 bases and J by 5 bases; unmatched bases: 4. CDR1 and CDR2 (germline): MNHNY, SVGAGI (reference sequence). The length of the CDR3 is 14 residues. The CDR3 bases are TGTGCCAGCAGAACCGGGACAGGGGGAGATACGCAGTATTTT. It encodes CASRTGTGGDTQYF.